This entry lists 32 T cell receptor beta chains sequenced from one sample in a study of control samples from healthy donors and cancer patients. The assay was immunoSEQ multiplex PCR, and TCRdb's table has in-frame clones only and misses some. Of roughly 130,000 clones in the sample, 90% were seen once. The sequenced sample consisted of blood. These receptors all come from a man between 18 and 35 years old in good health.

This chain joins TRBV2 and TRBJ2-5, with no clear D. This CDR3 spans 12 amino acids. Trimming shortened V by 4 bases and J by 4 bases, and 7 bases separated the two germline ends. Per germline, CDR1 SNHLY and CDR2 FYNNEI. The CDR3 spells CASSAKLETQYF. CDR3 nucleotide sequence: TGTGCCAGCAGTGCGAAGCTAGAGACCCAGTACTTC.

The chain recombines TRBV4-1 with TRBJ1-6, with D maybe TRBD1 (6 bases). V shed 0 bases and J shed 0 bases, with 15 bases lying between them. The CDR3 loop spans 19 amino acids. Germline V gene sequence: CDR1 MGHRA, CDR2 YSYEKL. Written as DNA, the CDR3 is TGCGCCAGCAGCCAAGATGTGGGGGGGCGAAGCTCCTATAATTCACCCCTCCACTTT. Protein sequence: CASSQDVGGRSSYNSPLHF.

This clone was counted a single time. J is TRBJ1-5 and V is TRBV25-1, with D possibly being TRBD1 (6 bases). V lost 11 bases and J lost 3, with 11 bases in between. Germline CDR1 MGHDK, CDR2 SYGVNS. The CDR3 is 12 amino acids. CDR3 protein: CASQGPNQPQHF. The CDR3 DNA reads TGTGCCTCTCAGGGGCCCAATCAGCCCCAGCATTTT.

This rearrangement joins TRBV13 to TRBJ1-1, with 12 bases matching TRBD1. The CDR3 loop spans 17 amino acids. CDR1 and CDR2 (germline): PRHDT, FYEKMQ (reference sequence). The V segment lost 6 bases and the J segment 7 bases; nucleotides outside the gene matches: 15. CDR3 sequence (DNA): TGTGCCAGCAGATCCGGAGGGGACAGGGGGCTCGTTGGTGAAGCTTTCTTT. Translated: CASRSGGDRGLVGEAFF.

CDR3 nucleotide sequence: TGCGCCAGCAGCTGGGGACAGGGAAACACTGAAGCTTTCTTT. This translates into CASSWGQGNTEAFF. The chain recombines TRBV5-1 with TRBJ1-1, with 9 bases that match TRBD1. The CDR3 contains 14 residues. Trimming removed 3 bases from V and 2 bases from J; junction bases left unmatched: 2. The germline gives CDR1 SGHRS, CDR2 YFSETQ.

The chain uses TRBV30 and TRBJ2-7, with D tentatively TRBD1 (5 bases). The CDR3 is 12 residues long. Trimming shortened V by 1 base and J by 4 bases, and 8 bases separated the two germline ends. CDR1 and CDR2 (germline): GTSNPN, SVGIG (reference sequence). CDR3 in DNA: TGTGCCTGGAGTGCCAGGGATTACGAGCAGTACTTC. This gives the protein CAWSARDYEQYF.

The gene calls are TRBV4-1 and TRBJ1-3; D is undetermined. Looked up from germline, CDR1 is MGHRA and CDR2 is YSYEKL. Trimming removed 0 bases from V and 4 bases from J, with 10 bases in between. CDR3 size: 15 residues. The CDR3 sequence: CASSQETPRGNTIYF. Here the CDR3 DNA reads TGCGCCAGCAGCCAAGAAACGCCCAGGGGAAACACCATATATTTT.

J is TRBJ1-1 and V is TRBV19; D is unresolved. Germline values: CDR1 LNHDA, CDR2 SQIVND (reference sequence). V lost 7 bases and J 1 base, leaving 10 bases between the germline ends. There are 13 residues in the CDR3. CDR3 bases: TGTGCCAGTAAGTACTACCCGAACACTGAAGCTTTCTTT. It specifies CASKYYPNTEAFF. Combining the CDR3 with reference TRBV19 and TRBJ1-1 gives the whole variable domain DGGITQSPKYLFRKEGQNVTLSCEQNLNHDAMYWYRQDPGQGLRLIYYSQIVNDFQKGDIAEGYSVSREKKESFPLTVTSAQKNPTAFYLCASKYYPNTEAFFGQGTRLTVV.

J is TRBJ2-1 and V is TRBV4-1, with 7 bases fitting TRBD2. The germline CDR1 and CDR2 sequences are MGHRA and YSYEKL. The CDR3 contains 13 residues. V was clipped by 4 bases and J by 8 bases; unmatched bases: 5. In DNA form, the CDR3 reads TGCGCCAGCAGCCTTTGGGGGGGATATGAGCAGTTCTTC. The encoded protein is CASSLWGGYEQFF.

The sample holds a few counts of this clone. The chain joins TRBV21-1 to TRBJ1-5; the table's D gene call, TRBD1, was not cross checked with the DNA. TRBV21-1 is a pseudogene. The CDR3 is made up of 15 amino acids. CDR3 sequence: CASSKGGTGSQPQHF. The CDR3 bases are TGTGCCAGCAGCAAAGGTGGGACAGGGAGCCAGCCCCAGCATTTT.

This clone was observed a single time. The chain is built from TRBV3-1 (or the pseudogene TRBV3-2) and TRBJ2-3; no clear D. The V and J ends lost 0 bases and 2 bases respectively, with 6 bases between them. This CDR3 spans 14 amino acids. Germline V lookup: CDR1 LGHDT, CDR2 YNNKEL (reference sequence). The CDR3 sequence is CASSQDPVTDTQYF. The CDR3 nucleotides are TGTGCCAGCAGCCAAGACCCCGTCACAGATACGCAGTATTTT.

The rearrangement uses TRBV6-5 and TRBJ1-1, with D uncertain. This CDR3 comprises 13 residues. Looked up from germline, CDR1 is MNHEY and CDR2 is SVGAGI. V was trimmed by 11 bases and J by 1 base, leaving 14 bases between them. Here the CDR3 reads CAANLQWNTEAFF. The CDR3 nucleotides read TGTGCCGCCAACTTGCAGTGGAACACTGAAGCTTTCTTT.

This chain uses TRBV5-1 with TRBJ2-2; 7 nucleotides align to TRBD1. Germline V gene sequence: CDR1 SGHRS, CDR2 YFSETQ. The CDR3 length is 15 residues. The junction had 10 bases not matched to a gene; V was cut back by 4 bases and J by 7 bases. This CDR3 reads CASSATGNRGGELFF. CDR3 nucleotide sequence: TGCGCCAGCAGCGCGACAGGGAATCGAGGCGGGGAGCTGTTTTTT.

The chain couples TRBV2 to TRBJ2-7; no firm D call. Germline CDR1 SNHLY, CDR2 FYNNEI. The length of the CDR3 is 10 residues. V was trimmed by 7 bases and J by 5 bases, leaving 6 bases between them. The CDR3 sequence: CASNGNEQYF. CDR3 in DNA: TGTGCCAGCAACGGTAACGAGCAGTACTTC. Full variable domain (rest looked up from reference TRBV2 and TRBJ2-7): EPEVTQTPSHQVTQMGQEVILRCVPISNHLYFYWYRQILGQKVEFLVSFYNNEISEKSEIFDDQFSVERPDGSNFTLKIRSTKLEDSAMYFCASNGNEQYFGPGTRLTVT.

This chain joins TRBV6-5 and TRBJ2-3, with a possible D match to TRBD1 (6 bases). Per the germline V gene, CDR1 is MNHEY and CDR2 is SVGAGI. CDR3 size: 15 residues. V was pared by 7 bases and J by 3 bases, with 17 bases between. CDR3 in DNA: TGTGCCAGCAATTCCGGACAGACGTCAACAGATACGCAGTATTTT. This encodes CASNSGQTSTDTQYF.

The J gene is TRBJ2-3, the V gene TRBV13; 9 bases fit TRBD2. This CDR3 has 17 amino acids. V was pared by 5 bases and J by 0 bases, with 9 bases of the junction left unmatched. Germline loops: CDR1 PRHDT, CDR2 FYEKMQ (reference sequence). CDR3 in amino acids: CASSPQLTSGSTDTQYF. The CDR3 nucleotides are TGTGCCAGCAGCCCGCAACTAACTAGCGGGAGCACAGATACGCAGTATTTT.

The chain is built from TRBV6-2 or TRBV6-3 and TRBJ2-5; no clear D. Germline V CDR1 and CDR2: MNHEY, SVGEGT. V lost 3 bases, J lost 4 bases, and 3 bases lay in between. The CDR3 has 11 residues. DNA for the CDR3: TGTGCCAGCAGTTATGGAGAGACCCAGTACTTC. It specifies CASSYGETQYF.

The chain uses TRBV27 and TRBJ2-3, with 12 bases fitting TRBD2. After removal of 4 bases from V and 6 bases from J, the junction contained 5 bases not matched to a gene. Germline lookup yields CDR1 MNHEY and CDR2 SMNVEV (reference sequence). This CDR3 comprises 15 residues. The CDR3 sequence is CASSSTTSGSDTQYF. The CDR3 coding sequence is TGTGCCAGCAGTTCCACGACTAGCGGGAGCGATACGCAGTATTTT.

The chain combines TRBV6-4 with TRBJ1-1, with D possibly matching TRBD1 (5 bases). Germline V lookup: CDR1 MRHNA, CDR2 SNTAGT. This CDR3 comprises 14 residues. V was trimmed by 2 bases and J by 1 base, leaving 8 bases between them. The CDR3 sequence: CASSDTDRNTEAFF. As DNA, the CDR3 is TGTGCCAGCAGTGACACCGACAGGAACACTGAAGCTTTCTTT.

DNA of the CDR3: TGTGCCAGCGTGGGACTAGCGGGAGCAGATACGCAGTATTTT. Protein: CASVGLAGADTQYF. The chain has TRBV6-5 and TRBJ2-3, with 14 bases lining up with TRBD2. After removal of 8 bases from V and 4 bases from J, the junction contained 2 bases not matched to a gene. The CDR3 runs to 14 residues. From germline, CDR1 is MNHEY and CDR2 SVGAGI.

This clone was observed a handful of times. The chain employs TRBV7-9 and TRBJ1-2; perhaps TRBD1 as D (6 bases). Germline V lookup: CDR1 SEHNR, CDR2 FQNEAQ (reference sequence). The V end was cut by 1 base, the J end by 6 bases, with 18 bases between. This CDR3 contains 16 residues. CDR3 sequence: CASSLVLQGLLDGYTF. CDR3 DNA sequence: TGTGCCAGCAGCTTAGTGTTACAGGGTCTGTTGGATGGCTACACCTTC.

This rearrangement joins TRBV10-2 to TRBJ2-1; D gene unclear. The CDR3 has 15 residues. Trimming shortened V by 8 bases and J by 3 bases, and 17 bases separated the two germline ends. Germline V gives CDR1 WSHSY, CDR2 SAAADI. The CDR3 reads CASLEYSSIYNEQFF. Here the CDR3 DNA reads TGCGCCAGCCTAGAGTACTCCTCTATCTACAATGAGCAGTTCTTC.

The CDR3 sequence: CAAQGQGEKNIQYF. DNA for the CDR3: TGTGCCGCCCAGGGACAGGGGGAAAAAAACATTCAGTACTTC. The rearrangement uses TRBV19 and TRBJ2-4; 11 positions match TRBD1. CDR3 size: 14 residues. Germline loops: CDR1 LNHDA, CDR2 SQIVND (reference sequence). Trimming took 11 bases from V and 4 from J; bases not matched to a gene: 7.

The chain combines TRBV12-5 with TRBJ2-5; no firm D call. V dropped 3 bases and J dropped 1 base, with 9 bases sitting between them. Germline CDR1 reads LGHNT; CDR2 reads FRNRAP. The CDR3 runs to 14 residues. The DNA of the CDR3 is TGTGCTAGTGGTTTCCGGCAGGCCCAAGAGACCCAGTACTTC. Its translation is CASGFRQAQETQYF.

In its sample, this clone was seen a few times. The chain carries TRBV28 and TRBJ1-2; no clear D gene. This CDR3 is 13 amino acids long. V dropped 5 bases and J dropped 8 bases, with 15 bases sitting between them. Germline V CDR1 and CDR2: MDHEN, SYDVKM. CDR3 coding DNA: TGTGCCAGCAGTCCACCCTCTCCGGGGGGCTACACCTTC. Its translation: CASSPPSPGGYTF.

This clone was observed a handful of times. The chain uses TRBV29-1 and TRBJ1-2, with 7 positions matching TRBD1. The CDR3 sequence is 9 residues long. Germline trimming cut 8 bases from V and 12 bases from J; bases unmatched to any gene: 6. Looked up from germline, CDR1 is SQVTM and CDR2 is ANQGSEA. CDR3 protein: CSIGQANTF. Here the CDR3 DNA reads TGCAGCATTGGACAGGCGAACACCTTC. Supplemented by reference TRBV29-1 and TRBJ1-2, the full variable domain reads SAVISQKPSRDICQRGTSLTIQCQVDSQVTMMFWYRQQPGQSLTLIATANQGSEATYESGFVIDKFPISRPNLTFSTLTVSNMSPEDSSIYLCSIGQANTFGSGTRLTVV.

V and J are TRBV6-6 and TRBJ2-1; no reliable D call. Germline CDR1 is MNHNY and CDR2 is SVGAGI (reference sequence). The CDR3 runs to 13 residues. Trimming took 8 bases from V and 2 from J, leaving 10 bases between them. CDR3: CASLIAPYNEQFF. The CDR3, as DNA: TGTGCCAGCCTGATAGCCCCCTACAATGAGCAGTTCTTC.

V gene TRBV11-2 combines with J gene TRBJ1-3; 12 bases map to TRBD1. CDR1 is SGHAT and CDR2 is FQNNGV in the germline V gene. The CDR3 totals 17 residues. V lost 1 base to trimming and J lost 4 bases; unmatched junction nucleotides: 5. DNA for the CDR3: TGTGCCAGCAGCTTAGGGGGACAGGGGGCGCGAGGAAACACCATATATTTT. Translating it yields CASSLGGQGARGNTIYF.

The chain recombines TRBV2 with TRBJ1-1, with D maybe TRBD1 (6 bases). The CDR3 is 12 amino acids. Trimming took off 6 bases at V and 10 bases at J, with 15 bases between the two ends. Germline CDR1 reads SNHLY; CDR2 reads FYNNEI. CDR3: CASSSGQNVAFF. The CDR3 DNA is TGTGCCAGCAGCTCCGGACAGAACGTAGCTTTCTTT.

The chain has TRBV24-1 and TRBJ1-6; 11 bases align to TRBD1. Germline V gene lookup returns CDR1 KGHDR and CDR2 SFDVKD. The CDR3 has 16 amino acids. Unmatched junction bases numbered 5, after V lost 1 base and J lost 10 bases. The CDR3 region is CATSDFWTGGRSPLHF. DNA for the CDR3: TGTGCCACCAGTGATTTCTGGACAGGGGGCAGGTCACCCCTCCACTTT.

The V call is TRBV11-2, the J call TRBJ1-1; a weak D match, TRBD1 (5 bases). V dropped 0 bases and J dropped 1 base, with 12 bases sitting between them. Germline CDR1 SGHAT, CDR2 FQNNGV. This CDR3 is 16 amino acids long. In nucleotides, the CDR3 is TGTGCCAGCAGCTTAGATCGACTCGGGACGAACACTGAAGCTTTCTTT. This translates into CASSLDRLGTNTEAFF.

As for this clone: This specimen includes other DNA sequences encoding the same CDR3. The CDR3 region is CASSPRETQYF. The CDR3 DNA reads as TGTGCCAGCAGTCCCAGAGAGACCCAGTACTTC. This sequence joins TRBV2 and TRBJ2-5; no reliable D call. Germline CDR1 and CDR2: SNHLY and FYNNEI. CDR3 length: 11 amino acids. The V end was cut by 5 bases, the J end by 4 bases, with 5 bases between.